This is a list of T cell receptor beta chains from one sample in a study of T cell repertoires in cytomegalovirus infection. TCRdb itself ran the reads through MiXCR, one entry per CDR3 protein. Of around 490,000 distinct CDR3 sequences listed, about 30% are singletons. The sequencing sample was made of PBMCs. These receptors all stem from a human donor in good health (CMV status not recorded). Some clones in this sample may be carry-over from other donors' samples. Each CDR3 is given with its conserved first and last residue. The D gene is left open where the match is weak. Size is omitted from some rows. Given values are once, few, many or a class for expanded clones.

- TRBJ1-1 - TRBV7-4 CASSPSTFPGPDTEAFF TGTGCCAGCAGCCCTAGCACATTCCCAGGGCCTGACACTGAAGCTTTCTTT
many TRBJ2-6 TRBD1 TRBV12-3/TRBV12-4 CAAGDRAFSGANVLTF TGTGCCGCAGGGGACAGGGCCTTCTCTGGGGCCAACGTCCTGACTTTC
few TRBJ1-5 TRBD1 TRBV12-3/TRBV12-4 CASRNTGGNQPQHF TGTGCCAGCAGGAATACAGGGGGAAATCAGCCCCAGCATTTT
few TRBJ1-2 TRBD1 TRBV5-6 CASSTPRGRDGYTF TGTGCCAGCAGCACCCCCAGGGGGCGGGATGGCTACACCTTC
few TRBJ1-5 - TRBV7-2 CASSLMRVQGGNQPQHF TGTGCCAGCAGCTTAATGAGAGTACAGGGAGGCAATCAGCCCCAGCATTTT
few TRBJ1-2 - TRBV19 CASRTDIGRGYTF TGTGCCAGTCGGACAGACATCGGGCGTGGCTACACCTTC
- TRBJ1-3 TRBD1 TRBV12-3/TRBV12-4 CASRSTGAGNTIYF TGTGCCAGCAGGTCTACAGGGGCTGGAAACACCATATATTTT
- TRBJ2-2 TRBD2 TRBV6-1 CASSSPGLAKAGELFF TGTGCCAGCAGTTCGCCGGGACTAGCGAAGGCCGGGGAGCTGTTTTTT
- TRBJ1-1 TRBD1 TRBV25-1 CASTNTGGRTEAFF TGTGCCAGCACCAATACAGGGGGCAGGACTGAAGCTTTCTTT
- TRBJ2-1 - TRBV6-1 CASSEDVSSAVYNEQFF TGTGCCAGCAGTGAAGACGTCTCGTCAGCGGTTTACAATGAGCAGTTCTTC
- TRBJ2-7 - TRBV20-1 CSANPDRLEQYF TGCAGTGCTAACCCCGACAGACTCGAGCAGTACTTC
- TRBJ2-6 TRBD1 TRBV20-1 CSARPDRWGYSGANVLTF TGCAGTGCTAGGCCGGACAGGTGGGGGTACTCTGGGGCCAACGTCCTGACTTTC
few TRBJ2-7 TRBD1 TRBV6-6 CASSRGTGASYEQYF TGTGCCAGCAGTCGTGGGACAGGGGCCTCCTACGAGCAGTACTTC
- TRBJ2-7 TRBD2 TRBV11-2 CASSLGTSVFYEQYF TGTGCCAGCAGCCTAGGGACTAGCGTTTTCTACGAGCAGTACTTC
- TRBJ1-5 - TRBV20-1 CSAREGTSNQPQHF TGCAGTGCTAGGGAGGGAACTAGCAATCAGCCCCAGCATTTT
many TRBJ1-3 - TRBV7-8 CASSFADRLSGNTIYF TGTGCCAGCAGCTTCGCCGACAGGCTCTCTGGAAACACCATATATTTT
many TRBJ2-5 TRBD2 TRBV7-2 CASSLGGRAETQYF TGTGCCAGCAGCTTAGGTGGGAGGGCGGAGACCCAGTACTTC
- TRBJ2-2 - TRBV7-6 CASSLDIYTGELFF TGTGCCAGCAGCTTAGACATCTACACCGGGGAGCTGTTTTTT
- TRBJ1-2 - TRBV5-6 CASSLGGVDYGYTF TGTGCCAGCAGCTTGGGTGGGGTCGATTATGGCTACACCTTC
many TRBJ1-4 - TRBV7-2 CASSNYSATNEKLFF TGTGCCAGCAGCAACTACAGTGCAACTAATGAAAAACTGTTTTTT